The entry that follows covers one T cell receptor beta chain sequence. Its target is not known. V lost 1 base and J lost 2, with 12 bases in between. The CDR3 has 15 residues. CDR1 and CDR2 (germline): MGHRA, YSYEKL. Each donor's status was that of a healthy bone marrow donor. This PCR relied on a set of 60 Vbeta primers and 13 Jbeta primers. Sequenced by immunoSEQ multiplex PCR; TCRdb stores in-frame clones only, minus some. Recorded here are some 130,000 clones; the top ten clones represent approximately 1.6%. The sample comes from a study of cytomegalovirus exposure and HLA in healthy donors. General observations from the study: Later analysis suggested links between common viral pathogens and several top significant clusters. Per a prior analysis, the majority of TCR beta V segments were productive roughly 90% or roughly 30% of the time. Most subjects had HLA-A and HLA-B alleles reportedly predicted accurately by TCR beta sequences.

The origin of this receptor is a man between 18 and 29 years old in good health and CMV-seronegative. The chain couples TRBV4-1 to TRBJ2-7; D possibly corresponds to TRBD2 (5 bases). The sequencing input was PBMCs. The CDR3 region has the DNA TGCGCCAGCAGCCAAGCCTCCGCGGGCGCCTACGAGCAGTACTTC. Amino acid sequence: CASSQASAGAYEQYF.